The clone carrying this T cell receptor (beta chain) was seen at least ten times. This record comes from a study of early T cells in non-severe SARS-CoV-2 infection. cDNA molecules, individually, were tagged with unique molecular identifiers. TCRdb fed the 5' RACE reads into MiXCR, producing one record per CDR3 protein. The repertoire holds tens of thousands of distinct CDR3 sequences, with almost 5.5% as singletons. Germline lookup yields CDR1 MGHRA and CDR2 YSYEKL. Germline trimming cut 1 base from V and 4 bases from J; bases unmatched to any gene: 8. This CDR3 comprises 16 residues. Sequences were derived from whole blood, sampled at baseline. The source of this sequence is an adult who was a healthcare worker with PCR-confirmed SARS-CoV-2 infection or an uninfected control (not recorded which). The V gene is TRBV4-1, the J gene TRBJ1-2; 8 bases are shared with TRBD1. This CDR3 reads CASSQGQGAYGYGYTF. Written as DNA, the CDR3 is TGCGCCAGCAGCCAAGGGCAGGGGGCCTACGGCTATGGCTACACCTTC.